This record concerns one TCR beta chain sequence. Study processing details: Amplified reference gene primers provided the basis for estimating nucleated cell counts. The repertoire was sequenced with immunoSEQ multiplex PCR; TCRdb's copy has only in-frame clones and lacks some. V and J calls and clone size are copied from that table; D and trimming were computed from the DNA. The profile shows fewer than 300,000 clones, roughly 79% of them singletons. There are 13 residues in the CDR3. Per the germline V gene, CDR1 is LNHDA and CDR2 is SQIVND (reference sequence). Trimming stripped 8 bases from V and 0 bases from J, with 10 bases between. The data are from a study of blood T cell repertoires in COVID-19. Whole-study context: The United States, Italy and Spain supplied acute and convalescent COVID-19 samples. The analysed material was cDNA or gDNA that came from T cells, B-cell-depleted T cells, or PBMCs.

The clonotype was recovered from a woman aged 55-69 years with active or convalescent COVID-19. The sequenced material came from peripheral blood. This chain links TRBV19 with TRBJ1-2; D may be TRBD1 (5 bases). The CDR3 protein is CASRRQTNYGYTF. The CDR3 coding sequence is TGTGCCAGTCGCCGACAGACTAACTATGGCTACACCTTC.